These 3 T cell receptor beta chains share one sample of origin, sequenced in a study of blood T cell repertoires in COVID-19. Data came from immunoSEQ multiplex PCR; TCRdb stores just in-frame clones and leaves some out. Of roughly 150,000 clones in the sample, around 90% were seen once. Sequenced input: peripheral blood. These TCRs come from a human donor in a cohort sampled during active COVID-19.

This clone has ten or more counts. V gene TRBV11-2 combines with J gene TRBJ2-3; 7 bases line up with TRBD2. Looked up from germline, CDR1 is SGHAT and CDR2 is FQNNGV. The CDR3 has 16 amino acids. The J segment lost 2 bases and the V segment lost 0 bases, leaving 5 bases of the junction unmatched. The DNA of the CDR3 is TGTGCCAGCAGCTTAGAACCAGCGGGGCCCACAGATACGCAGTATTTT. This gives the protein CASSLEPAGPTDTQYF.

The V gene is TRBV6-4, the J gene TRBJ1-2; a possible D gene is TRBD1 (6 bases). The CDR3 spans 19 residues. Per the germline V gene, CDR1 is MRHNA and CDR2 is SNTAGT. Trimming left V 8 bases short and J 0 bases short, with 28 bases between. The CDR3 nucleotides read TGTGCCAGCGACAATAGGGACAAGATAAAAAGGGCAGCTAACTATGGCTACACCTTC. Translating gives CASDNRDKIKRAANYGYTF.

V gene TRBV12-3 or TRBV12-4 combines with J gene TRBJ1-1, with 7 bases lining up with TRBD1. CDR3 length equals 13 residues. V trimming: 7 bases; J trimming: 4 bases; junction bases outside the gene matches: 6. This CDR3 reads CASTNRGGTEAFF. DNA for the CDR3: TGTGCCAGCACCAACAGGGGAGGCACTGAAGCTTTCTTT.